A few counts support the clone carrying this T cell receptor (beta chain). The CDR3 sequence is 15 residues long. The data derive from a study of cytomegalovirus exposure and HLA in healthy donors. Primers: 60 Vbeta forward and 13 Jbeta reverse. Repertoires were generated with immunoSEQ multiplex PCR, while TCRdb's copy carries only in-frame clones and drops some. The sample yields 75,000 to 100,000 clones, approximately 80% seen once. The V and J genes are TRBV7-5 and TRBJ2-7; the table names TRBD1, a call not compared with the DNA. TRBV7-5 is a pseudogene segment. The sequenced material came from PBMCs. This clonotype was obtained from a man between 40 and 49 years old in good health and CMV-seronegative. CDR3 sequence reads: CVRSLGTATTYEQYF. The CDR3, as DNA: TGTGTCAGAAGCTTAGGAACCGCGACAACCTACGAGCAGTACTTC.